This TCR beta chain was retrieved from a study of technical replicates of blood from several donors. The CDR3 length is 15 residues. Trimming pared 6 bases from V and 4 bases from J, leaving 18 bases between. CDR1 and CDR2 (germline): LNHDA, SQIVND (reference sequence). TCRdb keeps only in-frame clones here, not all; method: immunoSEQ multiplex PCR. Among some 70,000 clones listed, about 90% were seen once. The genes are TRBV19 and TRBJ1-2, with no clear D. Sequencing was done on a sample of T cells isolated from PBMCs. The clonotype originates from a human donor in good health. The CDR3 DNA follows: TGTGCCAGTAGCCCACAACCGACACAAGTCTATGGCTACACCTTC. As protein: CASSPQPTQVYGYTF.